Listed below are T cell receptor beta chains from one sample, sequenced in a study of CD39 and CD103 CD8 tumor-infiltrating T cells. The table came from immunoSEQ multiplex PCR; TCRdb's copy has only in-frame clones and leaves some out. This table holds thousands of clones, around two thirds found once. Sample: CD8+ T cells sorted from blood. Source of these receptors: a human donor with head and neck squamous cell carcinoma. CDR3s include the opening cysteine and the closing phenylalanine or tryptophan. Fields, in order: CDR3 length, clone size, V gene, J gene, D gene, CDR3 DNA, CDR3 protein. The D gene is left open where the match is weak. Clone size appears in some rows only: once, few, many, or a class for an expanded clone.

12	few	TRBV11-2	TRBJ2-7	TRBD2	TGTGCCAGCAGCTTAGAACTAGCGGTGCAGTACTTC	CASSLELAVQYF
17	NA	TRBV19	TRBJ1-5	NA	TGTGCCAGTAGTATAGATCTATTTCCGGGCGCAGCTCAGCCCCAGCATTTT	CASSIDLFPGAAQPQHF
13	NA	TRBV6-5	TRBJ2-6	NA	TGTGCCAGCAGTTACTTCCAGGGGACAGTCCTGACTTTC	CASSYFQGTVLTF
15	NA	TRBV4-1	TRBJ2-1	NA	TGCGCCAGCAGCCAAGGGCAGAGCTCCTACAATGAGCAGTTCTTC	CASSQGQSSYNEQFF
17	few	TRBV19	TRBJ1-5	NA	TGTGCCAGTAGTATAGATCCGGCGGCCTATAGCAATCAGCCCCAGCATTTT	CASSIDPAAYSNQPQHF
12	NA	TRBV10-2	TRBJ2-3	NA	TGCGCCAGCAGTGAGGTTCAAGATACGCAGTATTTT	CASSEVQDTQYF
10	NA	TRBV29-1	TRBJ2-7	NA	TGCAGCGTTGTAATTGGCGAGCAGTACTTC	CSVVIGEQYF
15	NA	TRBV11-2	TRBJ2-7	TRBD1	TGTGCCAGCAGCGAGGAGACAGGGGCCTCTTACGAGCAGTACTTC	CASSEETGASYEQYF
16	NA	TRBV7-8	TRBJ2-3	NA	TGTGCCAGCAGCTTATGGGGTAGCAGTAGCACAGATACGCAGTATTTT	CASSLWGSSSTDTQYF
14	NA	TRBV6-5	TRBJ1-2	NA	TGTGCCAGCAGCCCCGGGCAGGCATCTTATGGCTACACCTTC	CASSPGQASYGYTF
15	NA	TRBV6-5	TRBJ1-2	NA	TGTGCCAGCAGTCCGCCCGGGGCACTAATACATGGCTACACCTTC	CASSPPGALIHGYTF
19	NA	TRBV4-3	TRBJ2-2	TRBD2	TGCGCCAGCAGCCAAAATTATTCTAGCGGGAGACCTAACACCGGGGAGCTGTTTTTT	CASSQNYSSGRPNTGELFF
15	NA	TRBV19	TRBJ2-4	NA	TGTGCCAGTAGTATTGTCGGGGTTGCCAAAAACATTCAGTACTTC	CASSIVGVAKNIQYF
15	NA	TRBV13	TRBJ2-2	NA	TGTGCCAGCAGCTTAGGCGTAGGGATGACCGGGGAGCTGTTTTTT	CASSLGVGMTGELFF
14	few	TRBV7-6	TRBJ2-1	TRBD2	TGTGCCAGCAGCTTAGAACGGGAGGCGGATGAGCAGTTCTTC	CASSLEREADEQFF
15	few	TRBV7-9	TRBJ1-4	TRBD1	TGTGCCAGCAGCCCGCGGACAGGACGTAATGAAAAACTGTTTTTT	CASSPRTGRNEKLFF
15	few	TRBV4-3	TRBJ2-7	NA	TGCGCCAGCAGCCAAGATTTAGGGAACGCGTACGAGCAGTACTTC	CASSQDLGNAYEQYF
15	NA	TRBV5-6	TRBJ2-5	TRBD2	TGTGCCAGCAGCTTCCGTCGGGGGGGGGAAGAGACCCAGTACTTC	CASSFRRGGEETQYF
13	few	TRBV9	TRBJ1-1	NA	TGTGCCAGCAGCGCCCAAAGTCGGTCAGAAGCTTTCTTT	CASSAQSRSEAFF
13	NA	TRBV5-6	TRBJ2-7	TRBD1	TGTGCCAGCAGCTTCGGGACAGTCTACGAGCAGTACTTC	CASSFGTVYEQYF
15	NA	TRBV6-4	TRBJ2-1	NA	TGTGCCAGCAGTGACTCCGAGGGAACTTACAATGAGCAGTTCTTC	CASSDSEGTYNEQFF
15	few	TRBV5-1	TRBJ1-1	TRBD1	TGCGCCAGCAGCTTCTGGACAGGGGGAAACACTGAAGCTTTCTTT	CASSFWTGGNTEAFF
18	NA	TRBV9	TRBJ2-7	TRBD2	TGTGCCAGCAGCGTAGAACTAGCGGGGGGCCGTACTTATTACGAGCAGTACTTC	CASSVELAGGRTYYEQYF
17	NA	TRBV7-9	TRBJ2-5	TRBD1	TGTGCCAGCACCCTAGCCCCACTGGGGACAGGTGAAGAGACCCAGTACTTC	CASTLAPLGTGEETQYF
12	NA	TRBV19	TRBJ2-3	NA	TGTGCCAGTAGGGAGAGCACAGATACGCAGTATTTT	CASRESTDTQYF
13	NA	TRBV5-6	TRBJ2-4	NA	TGTGCCAGCAGCTTGAGAGTTAACGACATTCAGTACTTC	CASSLRVNDIQYF
11	NA	TRBV11-2	TRBJ2-7	NA	TGTGCCAGCAGCCGGAACTACGAGCAGTACTTC	CASSRNYEQYF
17	NA	TRBV7-9	TRBJ1-2	TRBD1	TGTGCCAGCAGCCTAGCGGCAGGGGGCCTTAAAGGGTATGGCTACACCTTC	CASSLAAGGLKGYGYTF
13	NA	TRBV5-1	TRBJ2-2	TRBD2	TGCGCCAGCAGCTTGCCGGGGGGGGTGGAGCTGTTTTTT	CASSLPGGVELFF
12	NA	TRBV6-5	TRBJ2-1	NA	TGTGCCAGCAGTTACTCGAACAATGAGCAGTTCTTC	CASSYSNNEQFF
14	NA	TRBV5-1	TRBJ2-7	TRBD1	TGCGCCAGCAACACAGGGGATAGCTCCTACGAGCAGTACTTC	CASNTGDSSYEQYF
13	NA	TRBV27	TRBJ2-1	NA	TGTGCCAGCAGCCCCGTGCGGGGCAATGAGCAGTTCTTC	CASSPVRGNEQFF
16	NA	TRBV14	TRBJ2-1	NA	TGTGCCAGCAGCCGGGGCTGGATGAGCTCCTACAATGAGCAGTTCTTC	CASSRGWMSSYNEQFF
16	NA	TRBV27	TRBJ2-1	NA	TGTGCCAGCAGTTTATCAATAGGGTCCACCTACAATGAGCAGTTCTTC	CASSLSIGSTYNEQFF
10	NA	TRBV29-1	TRBJ2-7	NA	TGCAGCGTCCAGACTAGCGAGCAGTACTTC	CSVQTSEQYF
16	few	TRBV14	TRBJ2-7	TRBD2	TGTGCCAGCAGCCAAGCGCCGGAGGGACTAGGACCCGAGCAGTACTTC	CASSQAPEGLGPEQYF
19	once	TRBV7-8	TRBJ2-6	NA	TGTGCCAGCAGCTCTTTGACAGACGGCTTACAAAGTCGGGCCAACGTCCTGACTTTC	CASSSLTDGLQSRANVLTF
18	NA	TRBV14	TRBJ1-1	NA	TGTGCCAGCAGCCAAGATCTCGGCAGGGGAGGGACGAACACTGAAGCTTTCTTT	CASSQDLGRGGTNTEAFF
15	NA	TRBV4-1	TRBJ2-7	NA	TGCGCCAGCAGCCCATCCCGCGGGTCCTCCTACGAGCAGTACTTC	CASSPSRGSSYEQYF
15	NA	TRBV2	TRBJ2-1	TRBD2	TGTGCCAGCATTACTGACGGGACTAGCGGGAATGAGCAGTTCTTC	CASITDGTSGNEQFF
13	few	TRBV7-3	TRBJ1-1	NA	TGTGCCAGCAGCGCCTCGTGGGGGACCCAAGCTTTCTTT	CASSASWGTQAFF
15	NA	TRBV19	TRBJ2-1	NA	TGTGCCAGTAGTATAATGACAAGCTCCTACAATGAGCAGTTCTTC	CASSIMTSSYNEQFF